This T cell receptor (beta chain) emerged from a study of blood T cell repertoires in COVID-19 (dated by TCRdb to about 2020). With respect to the entire study: Samples from collaborators originated in the United States, Italy and Spain and spanned both the acute and convalescent phases of COVID-19. Where HLA class I and class II types were available, the types were taken from metadata supplied by the sample provider, not from assay-based typing. Sample metadata almost always included a de-identified subject ID, COVID-19 status, age in years and sex. A freely available public database, intended as a resource for researchers studying the immune response to SARS-CoV-2, is where the repertoires were released. Subjects who had been exposed to COVID-19, were actively infected with it, or had recovered from it provided the deeply sampled blood TCRbeta repertoires that made up the dataset. The samples were drawn from two sources: the first 160 participants of the ongoing ImmuneRACE study, and 1,000 to 1,500 subjects contributed by 6 global collaborators. The material from the prospective study consisted of cDNA or gDNA derived from T cells, B-cell-depleted T cells, or PBMCs. What the authors observed across the whole study: The quantity of clinical and demographic metadata differed by source and by participant and was supplied without curation.

Note on this clone: Its recognized antigen is unknown. Base quality data are lacking; no much larger clone is found one base away.

TCRbeta CDR3 regions were amplified from genomic DNA using the immunoSEQ Assay, a bias-controlled multiplex PCR. The original methods were these. Within the assay, amplification of reference gene primers was used to estimate how many nucleated cells each sample contained. Sequence reads were collapsed and filtered to measure the absolute abundance of every unique TCRbeta CDR3 rearrangement. Productive Simpson clonality was computed per sample as the square root of Simpson's diversity index over productive rearrangements. TCRdb obtained this table from immuneACCESS and retained in-frame rearrangements with V and J assigned. These tables miss some clones; where compared with another copy, unresolved V genes account for less than half of the shortfall, and the remainder is unexplained. V, J and clone size are taken as reported in that table, and D and trimming were inferred from the DNA itself. This sample has under 45,000 clones in its table, and roughly 80% of those were observed once. The ten top clones hold less than 25% of the sample.

V is reduced by 1 base and J by 6 bases, leaving a spacing of 4 bases between them. Including cysteine and phenylalanine, the CDR3 has 12 amino acids. This entry keeps only the CDR3 DNA: 36 bases, framed from base 1. The germline V gene (reference sequence) supplies CDR1 LNHDA and CDR2 SQIVND. Collaborating institutions collected whole blood in K2EDTA tubes following their own protocols. For TCRbeta analysis, collaborator samples were shipped as frozen whole blood, as isolated PBMCs, or as DNA extracted from either sample type. In this chain, TRBV19 is recombined with TRBJ2-1; the D gene remains uncertain. Sequenced material: peripheral blood. The receptor was derived from a human donor with acute or convalescent COVID-19. The donor label of this sample is uncertain. In nucleotide form, the sequence is TGTGCCAGTAGTATAGGGCTCAATGAGCAGTTCTTC. Translated, it gives CASSIGLNEQFF.